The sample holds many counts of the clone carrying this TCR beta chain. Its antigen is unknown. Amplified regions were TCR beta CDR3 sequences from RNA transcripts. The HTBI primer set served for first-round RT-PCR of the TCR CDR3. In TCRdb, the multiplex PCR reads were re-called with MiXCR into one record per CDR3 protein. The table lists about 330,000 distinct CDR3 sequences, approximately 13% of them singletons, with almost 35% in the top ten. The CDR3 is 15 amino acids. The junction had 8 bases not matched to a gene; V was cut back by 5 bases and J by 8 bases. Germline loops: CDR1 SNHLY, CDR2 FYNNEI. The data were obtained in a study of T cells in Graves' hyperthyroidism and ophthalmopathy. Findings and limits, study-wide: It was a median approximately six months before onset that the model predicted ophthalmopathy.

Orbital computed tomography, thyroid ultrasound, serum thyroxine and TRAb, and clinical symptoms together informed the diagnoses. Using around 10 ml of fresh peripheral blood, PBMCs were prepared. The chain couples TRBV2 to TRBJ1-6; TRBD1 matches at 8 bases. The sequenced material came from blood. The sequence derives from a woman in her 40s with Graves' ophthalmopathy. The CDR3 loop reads CASSRTGLVDSPLHF. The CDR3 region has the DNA TGTGCCAGCAGTCGGACAGGGTTAGTGGATTCACCCCTCCACTTT.